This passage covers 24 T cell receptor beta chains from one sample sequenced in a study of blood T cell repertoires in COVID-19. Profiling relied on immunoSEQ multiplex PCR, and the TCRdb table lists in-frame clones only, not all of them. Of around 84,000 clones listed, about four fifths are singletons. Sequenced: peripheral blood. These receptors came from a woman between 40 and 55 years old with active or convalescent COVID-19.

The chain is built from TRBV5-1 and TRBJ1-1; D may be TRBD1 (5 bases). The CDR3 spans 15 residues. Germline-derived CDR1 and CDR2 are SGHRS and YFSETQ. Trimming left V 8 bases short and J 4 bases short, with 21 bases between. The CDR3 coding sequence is TGCGCCAGTCGAGCCCTACCGACAGTGTTCACTGAAGCTTTCTTT. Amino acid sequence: CASRALPTVFTEAFF.

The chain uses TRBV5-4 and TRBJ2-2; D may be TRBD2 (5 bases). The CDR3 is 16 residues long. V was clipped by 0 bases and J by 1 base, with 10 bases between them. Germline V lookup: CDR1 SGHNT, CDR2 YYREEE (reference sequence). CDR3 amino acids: CASSLGTAVNTGELFF. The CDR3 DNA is TGTGCCAGCAGCTTGGGGACTGCGGTGAACACCGGGGAGCTGTTTTTT.

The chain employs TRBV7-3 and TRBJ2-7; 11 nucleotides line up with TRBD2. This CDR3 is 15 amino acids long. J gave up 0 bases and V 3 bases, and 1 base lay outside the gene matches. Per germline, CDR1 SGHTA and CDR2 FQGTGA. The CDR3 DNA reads TGTGCCAGCAGCTTCCTAGCGGGGGGCTCCTACGAGCAGTACTTC. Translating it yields CASSFLAGGSYEQYF.

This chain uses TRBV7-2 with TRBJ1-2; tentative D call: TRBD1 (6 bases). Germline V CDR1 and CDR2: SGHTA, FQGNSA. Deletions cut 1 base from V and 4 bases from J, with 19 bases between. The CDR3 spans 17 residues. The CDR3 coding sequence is TGTGCCAGCAGCTTAGACCCTGACAGGACGCGGATCTATGGCTACACCTTC. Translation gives CASSLDPDRTRIYGYTF.

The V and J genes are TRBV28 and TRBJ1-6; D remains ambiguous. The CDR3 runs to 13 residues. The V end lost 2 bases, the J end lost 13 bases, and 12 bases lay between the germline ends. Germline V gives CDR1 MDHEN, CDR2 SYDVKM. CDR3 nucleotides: TGTGCCAGCAGTTTACCACCCCCCGCGCCCCTCCACTTT. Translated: CASSLPPPAPLHF.

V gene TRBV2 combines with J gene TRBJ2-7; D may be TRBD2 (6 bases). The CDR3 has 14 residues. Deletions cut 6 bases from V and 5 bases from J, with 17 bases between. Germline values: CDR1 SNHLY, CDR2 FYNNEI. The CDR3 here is CASRKLASSHEQYF. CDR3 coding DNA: TGTGCCAGCAGGAAACTAGCCTCGTCCCACGAGCAGTACTTC. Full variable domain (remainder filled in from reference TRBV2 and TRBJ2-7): EPEVTQTPSHQVTQMGQEVILRCVPISNHLYFYWYRQILGQKVEFLVSFYNNEISEKSEIFDDQFSVERPDGSNFTLKIRSTKLEDSAMYFCASRKLASSHEQYFGPGTRLTVT.

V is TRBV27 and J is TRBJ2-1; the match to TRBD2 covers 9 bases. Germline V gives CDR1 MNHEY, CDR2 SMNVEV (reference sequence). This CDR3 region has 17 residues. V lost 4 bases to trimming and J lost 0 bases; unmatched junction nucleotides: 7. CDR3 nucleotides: TGTGCCAGCAGTTCTGCAAGCGGGGGGCACTCCTACAATGAGCAGTTCTTC. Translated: CASSSASGGHSYNEQFF.

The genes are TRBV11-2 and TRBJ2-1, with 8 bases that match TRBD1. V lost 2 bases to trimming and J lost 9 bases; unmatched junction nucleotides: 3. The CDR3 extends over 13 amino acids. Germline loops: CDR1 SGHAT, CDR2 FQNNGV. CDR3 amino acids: CASSLQGAGEQFF. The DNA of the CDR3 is TGTGCCAGCAGCTTACAGGGGGCTGGTGAGCAGTTCTTC.

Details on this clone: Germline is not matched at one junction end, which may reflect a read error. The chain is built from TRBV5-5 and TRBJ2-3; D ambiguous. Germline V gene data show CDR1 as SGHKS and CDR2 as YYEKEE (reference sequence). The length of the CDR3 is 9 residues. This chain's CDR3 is CASSPLQCF. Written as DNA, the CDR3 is TGTGCCAGCAGCCCCCTCCAGTGTTTT.

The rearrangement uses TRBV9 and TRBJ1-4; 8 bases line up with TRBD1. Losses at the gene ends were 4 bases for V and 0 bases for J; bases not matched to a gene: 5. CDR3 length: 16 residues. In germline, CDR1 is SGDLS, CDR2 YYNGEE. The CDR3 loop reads CASSFGQGTTNEKLFF. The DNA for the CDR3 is TGTGCCAGCAGCTTCGGACAGGGTACAACTAATGAAAAACTGTTTTTT.

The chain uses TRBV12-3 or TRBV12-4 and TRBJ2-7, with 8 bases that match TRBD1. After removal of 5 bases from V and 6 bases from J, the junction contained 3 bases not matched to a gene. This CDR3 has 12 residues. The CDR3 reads CASSTTGVEQYF. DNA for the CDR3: TGTGCCAGCAGTACGACAGGGGTCGAGCAGTACTTC.

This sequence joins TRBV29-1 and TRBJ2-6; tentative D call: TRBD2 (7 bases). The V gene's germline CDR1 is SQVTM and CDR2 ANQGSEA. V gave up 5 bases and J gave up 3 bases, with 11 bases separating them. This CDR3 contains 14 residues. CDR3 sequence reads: CSVWGGLGANVLTF. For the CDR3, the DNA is TGCAGCGTTTGGGGGGGGCTTGGGGCCAACGTCCTGACTTTC.

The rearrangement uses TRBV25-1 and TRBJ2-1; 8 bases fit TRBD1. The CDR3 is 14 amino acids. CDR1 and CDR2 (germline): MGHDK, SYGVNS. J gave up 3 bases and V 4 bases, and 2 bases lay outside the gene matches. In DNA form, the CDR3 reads TGTGCCAGCAGTGCTACAGGGGGCTACAATGAGCAGTTCTTC. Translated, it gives CASSATGGYNEQFF. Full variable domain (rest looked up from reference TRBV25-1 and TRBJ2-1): EADIYQTPRYLVIGTGKKITLECSQTMGHDKMYWYQQDPGMELHLIHYSYGVNSTEKGDLSSESTVSRIRTEHFPLTLESARPSHTSQYLCASSATGGYNEQFFGPGTRLTVL.

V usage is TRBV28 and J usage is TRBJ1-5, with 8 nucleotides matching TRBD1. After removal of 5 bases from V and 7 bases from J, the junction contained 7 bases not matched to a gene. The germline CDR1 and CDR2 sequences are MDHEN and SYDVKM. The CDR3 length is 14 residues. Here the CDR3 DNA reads TGTGCCAGCAGTCGGACAGGGATTGGACAGCCCCAGCATTTT. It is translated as CASSRTGIGQPQHF.

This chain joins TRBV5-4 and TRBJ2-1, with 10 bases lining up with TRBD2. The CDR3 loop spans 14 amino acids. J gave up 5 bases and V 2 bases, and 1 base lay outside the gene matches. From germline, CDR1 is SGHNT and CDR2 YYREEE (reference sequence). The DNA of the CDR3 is TGTGCCAGCAGCTTAAGCGGGGGGGACAATGAGCAGTTCTTC. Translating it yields CASSLSGGDNEQFF. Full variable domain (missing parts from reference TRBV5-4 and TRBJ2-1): ETGVTQSPTHLIKTRGQQVTLRCSSQSGHNTVSWYQQALGQGPQFIFQYYREEENGRGNFPPRFSGLQFPNYSSELNVNALELDDSALYLCASSLSGGDNEQFFGPGTRLTVL.

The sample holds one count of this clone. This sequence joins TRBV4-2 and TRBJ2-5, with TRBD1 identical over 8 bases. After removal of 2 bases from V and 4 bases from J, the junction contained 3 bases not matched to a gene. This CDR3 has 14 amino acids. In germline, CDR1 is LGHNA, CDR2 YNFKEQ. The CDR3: CASSQTGGGETQYF. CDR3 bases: TGTGCCAGCAGCCAAACAGGGGGTGGAGAGACCCAGTACTTC.

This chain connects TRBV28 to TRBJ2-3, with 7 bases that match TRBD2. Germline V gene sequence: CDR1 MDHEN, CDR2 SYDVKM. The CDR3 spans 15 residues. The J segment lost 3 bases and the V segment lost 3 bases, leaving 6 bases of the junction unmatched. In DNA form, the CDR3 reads TGTGCCAGCAGTTTCGCAGGGAGGGAGACAGATACGCAGTATTTT. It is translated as CASSFAGRETDTQYF.

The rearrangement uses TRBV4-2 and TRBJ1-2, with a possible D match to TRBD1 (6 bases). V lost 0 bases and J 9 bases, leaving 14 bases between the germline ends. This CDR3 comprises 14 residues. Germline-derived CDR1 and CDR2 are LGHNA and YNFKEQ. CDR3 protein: CASSQDRGAGSYTF. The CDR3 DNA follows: TGTGCCAGCAGCCAAGACCGGGGGGCCGGGAGCTACACCTTC.

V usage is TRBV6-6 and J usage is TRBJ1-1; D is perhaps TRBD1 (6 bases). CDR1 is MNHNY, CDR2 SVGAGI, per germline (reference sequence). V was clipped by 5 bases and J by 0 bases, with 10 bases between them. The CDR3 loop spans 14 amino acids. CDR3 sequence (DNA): TGTGCCAGCAGTAAACAGGGCATGAACACTGAAGCTTTCTTT. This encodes CASSKQGMNTEAFF.

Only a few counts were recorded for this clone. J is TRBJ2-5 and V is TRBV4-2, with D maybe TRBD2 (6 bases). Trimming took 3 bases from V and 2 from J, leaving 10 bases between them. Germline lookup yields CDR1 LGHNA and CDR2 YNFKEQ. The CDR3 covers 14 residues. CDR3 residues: CASSHGTLQETQYF. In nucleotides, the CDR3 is TGTGCCAGCAGCCACGGGACTTTACAAGAGACCCAGTACTTC.

The CDR3 protein is CASSLDRDISGYTF. The CDR3, as DNA: TGTGCCAGCAGCTTAGACCGGGACATCTCAGGCTACACCTTC. This rearrangement joins TRBV7-9 to TRBJ1-2; D perhaps matches TRBD1 (6 bases). The CDR3 totals 14 residues. The ends were cut back, 1 base at V and 8 bases at J, with 14 bases in the middle. Germline lookup yields CDR1 SEHNR and CDR2 FQNEAQ (reference sequence).

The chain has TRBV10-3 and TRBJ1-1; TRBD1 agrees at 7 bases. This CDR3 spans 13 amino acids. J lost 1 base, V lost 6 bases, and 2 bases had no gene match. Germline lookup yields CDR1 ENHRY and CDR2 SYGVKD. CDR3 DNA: TGTGCCATCAGAGGGGGCGGGAACACTGAAGCTTTCTTT. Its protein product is CAIRGGGNTEAFF.

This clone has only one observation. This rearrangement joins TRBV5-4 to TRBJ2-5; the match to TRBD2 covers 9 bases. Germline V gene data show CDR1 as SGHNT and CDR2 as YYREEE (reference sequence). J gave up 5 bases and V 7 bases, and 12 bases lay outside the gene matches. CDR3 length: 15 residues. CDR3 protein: CASYYGVAGDETQYF. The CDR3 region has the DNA TGTGCCAGCTATTATGGGGTAGCGGGGGACGAGACCCAGTACTTC.

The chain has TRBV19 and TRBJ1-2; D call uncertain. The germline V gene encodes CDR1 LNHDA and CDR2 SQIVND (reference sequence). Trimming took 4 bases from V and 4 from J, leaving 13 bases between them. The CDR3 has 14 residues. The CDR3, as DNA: TGTGCCAGTAGTAAAGCACAGAGCCCCTATGGCTACACCTTC. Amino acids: CASSKAQSPYGYTF.